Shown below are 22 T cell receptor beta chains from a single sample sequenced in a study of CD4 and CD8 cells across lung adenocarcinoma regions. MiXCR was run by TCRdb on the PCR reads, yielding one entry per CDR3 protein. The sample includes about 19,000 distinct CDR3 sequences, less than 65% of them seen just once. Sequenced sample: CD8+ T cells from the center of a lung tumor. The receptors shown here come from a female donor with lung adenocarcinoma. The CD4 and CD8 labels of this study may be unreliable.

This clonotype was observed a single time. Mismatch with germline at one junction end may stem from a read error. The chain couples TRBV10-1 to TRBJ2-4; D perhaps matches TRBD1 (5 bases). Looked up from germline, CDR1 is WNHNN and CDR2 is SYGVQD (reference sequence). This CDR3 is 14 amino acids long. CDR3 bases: TGCCGCAGCAAGGGGCTGCGAGCCAAAGACATTCAGTACTTC. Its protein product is CRSKGLRAKDIQYF.

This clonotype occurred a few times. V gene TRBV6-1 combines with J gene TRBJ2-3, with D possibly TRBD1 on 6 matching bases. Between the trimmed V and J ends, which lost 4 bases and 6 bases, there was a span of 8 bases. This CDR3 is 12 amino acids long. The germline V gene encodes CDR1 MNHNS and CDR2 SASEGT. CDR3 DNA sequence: TGTGCCAGCAGTGGGACAGCGGATACGCAGTATTTT. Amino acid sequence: CASSGTADTQYF.

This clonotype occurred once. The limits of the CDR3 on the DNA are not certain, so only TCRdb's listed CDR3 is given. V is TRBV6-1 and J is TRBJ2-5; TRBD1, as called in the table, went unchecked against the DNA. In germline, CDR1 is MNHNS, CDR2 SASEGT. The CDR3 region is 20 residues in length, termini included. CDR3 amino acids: CASSVTPVGRGSRSQETQYF.

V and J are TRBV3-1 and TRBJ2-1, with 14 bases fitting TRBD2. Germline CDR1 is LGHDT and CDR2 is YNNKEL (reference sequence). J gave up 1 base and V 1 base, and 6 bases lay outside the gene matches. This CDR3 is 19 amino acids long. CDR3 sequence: CASSQGARTSGRSYNEQFF. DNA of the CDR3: TGTGCCAGCAGCCAAGGGGCACGGACTAGCGGGAGGTCCTACAATGAGCAGTTCTTC.

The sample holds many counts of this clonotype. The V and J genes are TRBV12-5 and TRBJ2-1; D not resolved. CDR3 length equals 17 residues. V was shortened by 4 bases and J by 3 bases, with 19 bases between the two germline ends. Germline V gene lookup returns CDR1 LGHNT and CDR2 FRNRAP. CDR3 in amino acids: CASGSTTDPKVYNEQFF. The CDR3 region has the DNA TGTGCTAGTGGTTCGACGACCGACCCCAAAGTCTACAATGAGCAGTTCTTC.

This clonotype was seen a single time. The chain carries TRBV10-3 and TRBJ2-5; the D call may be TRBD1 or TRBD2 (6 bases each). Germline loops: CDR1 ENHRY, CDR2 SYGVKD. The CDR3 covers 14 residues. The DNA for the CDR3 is TGTGCGGGCAAGGGGGGCAAAGACCCAGATACCCAGTACTTC. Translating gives CAGKGGKDPDTQYF.

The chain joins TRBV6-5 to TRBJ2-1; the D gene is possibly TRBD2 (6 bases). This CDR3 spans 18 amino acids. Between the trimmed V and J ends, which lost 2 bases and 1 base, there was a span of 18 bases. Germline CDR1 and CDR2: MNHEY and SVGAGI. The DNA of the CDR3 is TGTGCCAGCAGTTACCGTTTTGGCGCGGGAAATTCCTACAATGAGCAGTTCTTC. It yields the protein CASSYRFGAGNSYNEQFF.

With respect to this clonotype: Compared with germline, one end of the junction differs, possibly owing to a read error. The CDR3 sequence is CASGRVCPNTQFF. The CDR3 nucleotides are TGTGCCAGCGGGCGGGTGTGCCCAAATACGCAGTTTTTC. The chain carries TRBV6-1 and TRBJ2-3, with D possibly matching TRBD2 (5 bases). Germline V gene data show CDR1 as MNHNS and CDR2 as SASEGT. The CDR3 extends over 13 amino acids.

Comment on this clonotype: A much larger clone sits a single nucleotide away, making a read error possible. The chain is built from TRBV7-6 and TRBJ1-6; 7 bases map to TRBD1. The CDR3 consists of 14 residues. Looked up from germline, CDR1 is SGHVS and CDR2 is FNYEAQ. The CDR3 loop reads CASSRDSYNSPLNF. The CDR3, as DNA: TGTGCCAGCAGCCGGGACAGCTATAATTCACCCCTCAACTTT.

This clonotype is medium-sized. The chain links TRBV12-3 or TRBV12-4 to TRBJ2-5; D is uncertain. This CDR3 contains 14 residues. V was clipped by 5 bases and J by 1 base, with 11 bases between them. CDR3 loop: CASSPGSSQETQYF. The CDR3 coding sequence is TGTGCCAGCAGTCCGGGCTCCTCCCAAGAGACCCAGTACTTC.

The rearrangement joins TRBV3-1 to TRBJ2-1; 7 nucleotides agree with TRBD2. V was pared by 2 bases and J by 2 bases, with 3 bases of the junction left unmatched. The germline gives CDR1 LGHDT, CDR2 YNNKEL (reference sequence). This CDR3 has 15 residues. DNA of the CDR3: TGTGCCAGCAGCCAACCGGGAGGCACCTACAATGAGCAGTTCTTC. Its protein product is CASSQPGGTYNEQFF.

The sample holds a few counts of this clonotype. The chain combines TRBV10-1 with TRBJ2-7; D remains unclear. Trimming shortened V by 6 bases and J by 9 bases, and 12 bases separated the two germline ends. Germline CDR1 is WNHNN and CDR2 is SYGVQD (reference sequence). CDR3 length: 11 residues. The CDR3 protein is CASSRPKGQYV. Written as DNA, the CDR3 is TGCGCCAGCAGCCGTCCTAAGGGGCAGTACGTC.

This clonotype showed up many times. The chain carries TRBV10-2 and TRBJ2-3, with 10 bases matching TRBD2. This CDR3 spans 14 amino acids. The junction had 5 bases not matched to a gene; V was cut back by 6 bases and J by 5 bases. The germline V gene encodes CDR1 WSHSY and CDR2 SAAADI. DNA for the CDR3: TGCGCCAGCAGGAGCGGGAGGGTGGTAGATACGCAGTATTTT. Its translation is CASRSGRVVDTQYF.

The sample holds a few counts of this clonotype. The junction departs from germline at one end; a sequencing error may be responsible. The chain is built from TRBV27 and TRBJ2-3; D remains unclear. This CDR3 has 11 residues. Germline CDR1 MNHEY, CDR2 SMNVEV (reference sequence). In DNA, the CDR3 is TGTGCCAGCGGAGCCAAAAATACTCAGTATTTT. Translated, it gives CASGAKNTQYF.

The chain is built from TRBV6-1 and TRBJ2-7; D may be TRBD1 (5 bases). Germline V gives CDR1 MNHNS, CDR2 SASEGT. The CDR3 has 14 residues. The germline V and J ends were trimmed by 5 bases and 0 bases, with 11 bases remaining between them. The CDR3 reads CASSTDSASYEQYF. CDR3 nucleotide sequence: TGTGCCAGCAGTACAGACAGCGCCTCCTACGAGCAGTACTTC.

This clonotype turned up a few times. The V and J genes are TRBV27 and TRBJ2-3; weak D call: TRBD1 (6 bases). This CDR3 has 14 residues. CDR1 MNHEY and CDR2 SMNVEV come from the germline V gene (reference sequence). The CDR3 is CAGSGGRGPDTQYF. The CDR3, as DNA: TGTGCGGGCAGTGGGGGCCGTGGCCCAGATACGCAGTATTTT.

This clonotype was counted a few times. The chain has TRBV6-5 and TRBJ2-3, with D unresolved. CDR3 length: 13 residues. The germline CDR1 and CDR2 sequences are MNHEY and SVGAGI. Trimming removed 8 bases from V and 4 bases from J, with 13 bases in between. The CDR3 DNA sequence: TGTGCCAGCCGTCTAGTCGGGTCAGATACGCAGTATTTT. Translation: CASRLVGSDTQYF.

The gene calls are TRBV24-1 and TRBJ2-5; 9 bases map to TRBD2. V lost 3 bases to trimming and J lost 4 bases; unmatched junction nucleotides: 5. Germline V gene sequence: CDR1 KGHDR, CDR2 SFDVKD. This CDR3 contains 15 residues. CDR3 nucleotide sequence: TGTGCCACCAGTGATAGGGCGGGGGGGTCAGAGACCCAGTACTTC. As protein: CATSDRAGGSETQYF.

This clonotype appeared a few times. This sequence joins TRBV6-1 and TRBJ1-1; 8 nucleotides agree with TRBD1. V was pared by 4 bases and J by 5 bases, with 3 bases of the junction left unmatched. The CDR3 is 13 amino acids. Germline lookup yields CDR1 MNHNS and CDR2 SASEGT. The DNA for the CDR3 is TGTGCCAGCAGTGCGGACAGGGTTACTGAAGCTTTCTTT. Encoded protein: CASSADRVTEAFF.

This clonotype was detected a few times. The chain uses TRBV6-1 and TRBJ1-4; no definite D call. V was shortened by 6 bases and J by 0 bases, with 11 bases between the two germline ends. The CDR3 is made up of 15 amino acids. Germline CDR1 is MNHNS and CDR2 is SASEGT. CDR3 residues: CASRLTHATNEKLFF. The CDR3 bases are TGTGCCAGCAGGCTGACCCATGCAACTAATGAAAAACTGTTTTTT.

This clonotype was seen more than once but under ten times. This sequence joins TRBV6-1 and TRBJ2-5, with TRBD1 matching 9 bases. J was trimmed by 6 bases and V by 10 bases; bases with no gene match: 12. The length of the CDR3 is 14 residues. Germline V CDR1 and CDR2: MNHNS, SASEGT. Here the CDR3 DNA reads TGTGCCACCAAGGTCCCGGGACAGGGAAAGACCCAGTACTTC. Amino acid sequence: CATKVPGQGKTQYF.

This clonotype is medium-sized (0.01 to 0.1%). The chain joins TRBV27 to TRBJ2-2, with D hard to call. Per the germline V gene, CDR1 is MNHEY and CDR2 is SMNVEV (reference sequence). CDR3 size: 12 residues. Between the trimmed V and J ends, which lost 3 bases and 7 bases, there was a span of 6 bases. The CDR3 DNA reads TGTGCCAGCAGTTTCCGACGCGGGGAGCTGTTTTTT. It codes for CASSFRRGELFF.